This T cell receptor (beta chain) was profiled in a study of T cells in tuberculosis (dated by TCRdb to the late 2010s). Notes on the research overall: In the study, CD1B tetramers and high-throughput TCR immunosequencing were combined to characterize T cells specific for the mycobacterial lipid antigen glucose monomycolate (GMM). IGRA-negative adolescents, IGRA-positive adolescents with latent tuberculosis and adults with active tuberculosis, nine to ten per group, were compared in a South African clinical cohort. The paper's findings and limits, for the study overall: Which clinical samples got chosen depended on the availability of cryopreserved specimens, and the active tuberculosis cases were adults, whereas the controls were adolescents. The smaller NN-distances in active tuberculosis patients were driven in part by shorter CDR3-alpha lengths, while the difference seen for TCR-beta was not statistically significant. Smaller mean NN-distances to GMM-specific TCRs were observed in active tuberculosis TCR-alpha repertoires than in IGRA-negative controls, suggesting clonal expansion of GMM-specific TCRs. An accuracy of 85% to 90% (AUROC 0.85 to 0.9) was reached by a classifier using the diverse GMM-specific repertoire, compared with approximately 70% accuracy when GEM motif frequencies were used.

At study entry, adolescents were screened for latent tuberculosis infection using a tuberculin skin test and the QuantiFERON-TB GOLD In-Tube IGRA. Immunosequencing was performed on unsorted cryopreserved PBMC, with about 100,000 T cells per clinical donor covered on average. Eleven high schools in the Worcester region of the Western Cape, South Africa, served as enrollment sites for adolescents aged 12 to 18 years. Ten or so M. tuberculosis-infected adolescents and around 10 uninfected adolescents were selected, with the two groups matched for age and sex. Adolescent PBMC were isolated from freshly drawn heparinized blood by density centrifugation and cryopreserved. Note on this clone: The antigen it binds to is not known. Nothing much larger sits one base from this clone, and base qualities are not available.

The immunoSEQ multiplex PCR assay was used to generate TCR libraries, with TCR-beta and/or TCR-alpha/delta assays applied to each sample. Amplified TCR libraries were sequenced on the Illumina high-throughput platform. Per the authors' processing: Clustering and dimensionality reduction relied on pairwise TCRdist distances among GMM-specific receptors from T cells that were either sorted ex vivo or expanded in vitro. Each clinical repertoire was assigned a mean NN-distance score, defined as the average TCRdist to the nearest 10% of tetramer-positive reference sequences. GEM TCR motif frequency was calculated as the fraction of unique TCRs that matched known GEM sequences in V/J usage and CDR3 length. Active tuberculosis was classified by linear discriminant analysis with leave-one-out cross-validation, implemented in scikit-learn. The source is immuneACCESS, and TCRdb retained only in-frame sequences with V and J called. Part of the clones is not carried over; for the studies checked, unresolved V genes explain less than half of this, and the remainder is unexplained. That table supplies the V and J calls and clone size; D and trimming were determined from the DNA. The sample table records tens of thousands of clones; 90% to 95% of these occur just once. In total, the top ten clones hold around a sixth of the sample.

The sequenced sample was PBMCs. The source of this sequence is a donor aged 10-35 years with latent tuberculosis or without tuberculosis infection. Some clones in this sample may be carry-over from other donors' samples.

This receptor has the CDR3 CASNIQGSYYEQYF. The DNA reads as follows: TGTGCCAGCAACATACAGGGGAGTTATTACGAGCAGTACTTC. The chain is encoded by TRBV6-1 joined to TRBJ2-7; 7 bases in the junction line up with TRBD1. Unmatched junction bases come to 10, with V trimmed by 7 bases and J by 4 bases. CDR1 MNHNS and CDR2 SASEGT were looked up in the germline V gene. Spanning cysteine to phenylalanine, the CDR3 consists of 14 amino acids. The read is trimmed to its CDR3 DNA, 42 bases read in frame from base 1.